Described below is a single T cell receptor beta chain sequence and its context. Its specificity is unknown. The record originates from a study of shared clonotypes between healthy human individuals. Study-wide background: Per donor, CD8 memory used one plate, CD8 naive used two, CD4 memory used three and CD4 naive used three.

Germline loops: CDR1 SGHRS, CDR2 YFSETQ. The CDR3 extends over 16 amino acids. V lost 7 bases and J 0 bases, leaving 14 bases between the germline ends. General observations from the study: All-four-donor shared clonotypes had higher generation probabilities than non-shared clonotypes did.

Data came from immunoSEQ multiplex PCR; TCRdb stores just in-frame clones and leaves some out. This sample carries about 960,000 clones, approximately 80% of them seen once, and the ten largest clones take about 1.5%. This receptor was taken from a young man in good health. This chain joins TRBV5-1 and TRBJ2-6; D not certain. Sample: memory CD4+ T cells sorted from blood. The subset was: CD45RA-negative fraction. CDR3 in amino acids: CASRRQANSGANVLTF. As DNA, the CDR3 is TGCGCCAGCCGACGGCAGGCTAACTCTGGGGCCAACGTCCTGACTTTC.